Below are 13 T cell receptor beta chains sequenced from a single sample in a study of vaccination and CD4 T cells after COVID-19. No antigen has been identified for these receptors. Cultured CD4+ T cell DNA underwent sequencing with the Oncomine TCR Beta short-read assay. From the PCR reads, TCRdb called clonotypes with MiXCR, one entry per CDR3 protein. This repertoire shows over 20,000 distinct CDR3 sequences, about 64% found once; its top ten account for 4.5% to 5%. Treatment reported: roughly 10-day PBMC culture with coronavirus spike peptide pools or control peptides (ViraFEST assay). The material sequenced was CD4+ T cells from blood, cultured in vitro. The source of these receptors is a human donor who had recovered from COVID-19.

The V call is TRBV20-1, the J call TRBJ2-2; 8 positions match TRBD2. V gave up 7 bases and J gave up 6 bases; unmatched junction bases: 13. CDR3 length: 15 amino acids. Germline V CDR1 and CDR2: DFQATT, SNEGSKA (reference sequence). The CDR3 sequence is CSVPDQQREPGELFF. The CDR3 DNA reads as TGCAGTGTCCCCGACCAACAGCGGGAGCCCGGGGAGCTGTTTTTT.

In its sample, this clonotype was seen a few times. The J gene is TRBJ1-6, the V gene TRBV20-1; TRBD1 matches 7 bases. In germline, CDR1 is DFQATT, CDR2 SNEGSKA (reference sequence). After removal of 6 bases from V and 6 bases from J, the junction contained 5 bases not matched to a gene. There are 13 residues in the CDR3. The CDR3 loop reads CSARDSANSPLHF. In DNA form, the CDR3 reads TGCAGTGCCAGGGACAGCGCTAATTCACCCCTCCACTTT.

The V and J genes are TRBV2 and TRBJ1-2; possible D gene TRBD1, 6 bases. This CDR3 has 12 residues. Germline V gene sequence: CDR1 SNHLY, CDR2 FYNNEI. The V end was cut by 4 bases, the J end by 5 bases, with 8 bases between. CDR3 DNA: TGTGCCAGCAGTGGCCAGGGGTATGGCTACACCTTC. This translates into CASSGQGYGYTF.

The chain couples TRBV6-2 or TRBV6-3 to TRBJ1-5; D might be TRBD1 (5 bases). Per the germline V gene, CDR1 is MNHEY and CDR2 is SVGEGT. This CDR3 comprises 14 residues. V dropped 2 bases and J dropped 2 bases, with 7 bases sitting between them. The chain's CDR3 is CASSYQGGNQPQHF. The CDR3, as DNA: TGTGCCAGCAGTTACCAGGGCGGCAATCAGCCCCAGCATTTT.

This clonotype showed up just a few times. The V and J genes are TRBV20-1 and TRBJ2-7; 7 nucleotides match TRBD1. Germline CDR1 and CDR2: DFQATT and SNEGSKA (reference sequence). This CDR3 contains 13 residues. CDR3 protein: CSSKQGFPYEQYF. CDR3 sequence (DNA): TGCAGCTCGAAACAGGGGTTTCCCTACGAGCAGTACTTC.

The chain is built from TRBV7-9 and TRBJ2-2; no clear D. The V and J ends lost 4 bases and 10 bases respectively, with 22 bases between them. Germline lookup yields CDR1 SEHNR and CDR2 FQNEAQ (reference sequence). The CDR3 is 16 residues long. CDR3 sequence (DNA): TGTGCCAGCAGCTCGCCCCCCGGGCGTATCTCGGTGGAGCTGTTTTTT. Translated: CASSSPPGRISVELFF. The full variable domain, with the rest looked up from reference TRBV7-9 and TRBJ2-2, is DTGVSQNPRHKITKRGQNVTFRCDPISEHNRLYWYRQTLGQGPEFLTYFQNEAQLEKSRLLSDRFSAERPKGSFSTLEIQRTEQGDSAMYLCASSSPPGRISVELFFGEGSRLTVL.

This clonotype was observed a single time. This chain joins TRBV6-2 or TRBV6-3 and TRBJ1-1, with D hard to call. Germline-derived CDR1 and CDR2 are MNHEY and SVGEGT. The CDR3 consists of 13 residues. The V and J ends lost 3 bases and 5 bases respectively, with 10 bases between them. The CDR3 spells CASSYSHRTEAFF. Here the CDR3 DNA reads TGTGCCAGCAGTTATTCTCACAGAACTGAAGCTTTCTTT.

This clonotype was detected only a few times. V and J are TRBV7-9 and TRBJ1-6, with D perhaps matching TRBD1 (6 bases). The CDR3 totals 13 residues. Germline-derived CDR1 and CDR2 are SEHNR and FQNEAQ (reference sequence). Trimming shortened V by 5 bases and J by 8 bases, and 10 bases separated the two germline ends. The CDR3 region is CASSQRGDSPLHF. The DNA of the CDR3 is TGTGCCAGCAGCCAGAGGGGGGATTCACCCCTCCACTTT.

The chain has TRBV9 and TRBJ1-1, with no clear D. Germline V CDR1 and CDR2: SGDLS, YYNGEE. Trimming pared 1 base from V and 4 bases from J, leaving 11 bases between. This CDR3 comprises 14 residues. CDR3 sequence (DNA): TGTGCCAGCAGCGTACGAGGGTATGGCACTGAAGCTTTCTTT. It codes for CASSVRGYGTEAFF.

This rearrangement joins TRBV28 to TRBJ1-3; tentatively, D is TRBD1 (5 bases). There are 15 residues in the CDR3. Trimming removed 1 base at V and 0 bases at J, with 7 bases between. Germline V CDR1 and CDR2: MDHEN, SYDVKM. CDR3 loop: CASSLSGGSGNTIYF. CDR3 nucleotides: TGTGCCAGCAGTTTATCCGGGGGCTCTGGAAACACCATATATTTT.

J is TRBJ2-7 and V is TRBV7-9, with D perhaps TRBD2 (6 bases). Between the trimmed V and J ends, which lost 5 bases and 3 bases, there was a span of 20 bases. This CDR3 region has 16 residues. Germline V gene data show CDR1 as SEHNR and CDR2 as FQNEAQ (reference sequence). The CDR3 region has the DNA TGTGCCAGCAGCATCCGGGGAGGTCAGGGCAACTACGAGCAGTACTTC. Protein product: CASSIRGGQGNYEQYF. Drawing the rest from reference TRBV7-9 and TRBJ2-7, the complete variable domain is DTGVSQNPRHKITKRGQNVTFRCDPISEHNRLYWYRQTLGQGPEFLTYFQNEAQLEKSRLLSDRFSAERPKGSFSTLEIQRTEQGDSAMYLCASSIRGGQGNYEQYFGPGTRLTVT.

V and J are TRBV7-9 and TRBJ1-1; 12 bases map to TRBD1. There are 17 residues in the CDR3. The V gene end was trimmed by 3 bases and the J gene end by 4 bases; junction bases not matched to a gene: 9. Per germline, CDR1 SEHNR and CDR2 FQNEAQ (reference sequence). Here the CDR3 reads CASSFTGTGGPSTEAFF. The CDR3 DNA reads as TGTGCCAGCAGCTTCACCGGGACAGGGGGCCCCAGCACTGAAGCTTTCTTT.

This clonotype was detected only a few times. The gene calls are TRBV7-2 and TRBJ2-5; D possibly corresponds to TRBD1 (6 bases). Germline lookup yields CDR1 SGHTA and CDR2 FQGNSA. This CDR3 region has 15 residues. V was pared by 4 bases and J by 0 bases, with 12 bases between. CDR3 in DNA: TGTGCCAGCAGCTCAGGACAGATATACCAAGAGACCCAGTACTTC. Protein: CASSSGQIYQETQYF.